The 8 T cell receptor beta chains listed next were all sequenced from one sample in a study of blood T cell repertoires in COVID-19. Assay: immunoSEQ multiplex PCR; the TCRdb copy retains only in-frame clones and omits some. The table records about 70,000 clones, 70% to 75% of them present only once. The sequenced sample was peripheral blood. Receptors were obtained from a woman in her sixties or seventies with acute or convalescent COVID-19.

This clone has just one count. The chain carries TRBV6-5 and TRBJ1-2; D is ambiguous. Trimming shortened V by 10 bases and J by 4 bases, and 16 bases separated the two germline ends. The CDR3 spans 13 residues. Germline V gene data show CDR1 as MNHEY and CDR2 as SVGAGI. This CDR3 is CATEREGGYGYTF. CDR3 nucleotide sequence: TGTGCCACGGAGCGGGAGGGCGGCTATGGCTACACCTTC.

The chain links TRBV6-5 to TRBJ1-1, with D possibly being TRBD1 (6 bases). The V end lost 5 bases, the J end lost 0 bases, and 10 bases lay between the germline ends. CDR1 is MNHEY, CDR2 SVGAGI, per germline. The CDR3 is made up of 14 amino acids. The CDR3 loop is CASSTTGLNTEAFF. The CDR3, as DNA: TGTGCCAGCAGTACTACAGGGTTGAACACTGAAGCTTTCTTT.

There are a few counts of this clone. J is TRBJ1-5 and V is TRBV6-1; no firm D call. The CDR3 length is 14 residues. The germline V gene has CDR1 MNHNS and CDR2 SASEGT. V was pared by 5 bases and J by 2 bases, with 10 bases between. The CDR3 loop reads CASSYSPRNQPQHF. The CDR3, as DNA: TGTGCCAGCAGTTATTCCCCCCGCAATCAGCCCCAGCATTTT.

The rearrangement uses TRBV11-3 and TRBJ2-1; D call uncertain. Germline loops: CDR1 SGHNT, CDR2 YENEEA. The CDR3 is 16 amino acids. Trimming stripped 1 base from V and 5 bases from J, with 15 bases between. The chain's CDR3 is CASSLGPVGPDNEQFF. The DNA of the CDR3 is TGTGCCAGCAGCTTAGGCCCGGTTGGTCCGGACAATGAGCAGTTCTTC.

The chain combines TRBV5-5 with TRBJ1-2; perhaps TRBD1 as D (6 bases). Germline assignment: CDR1 SGHKS and CDR2 YYEKEE (reference sequence). CDR3 length equals 17 residues. Trimming left V 5 bases short and J 1 base short, with 21 bases between. The DNA of the CDR3 is TGTGCCAGCAGTTCTACAGGGTCCCTAAAGAATAACTATGGCTACACCTTC. This translates into CASSSTGSLKNNYGYTF.

J is TRBJ2-4 and V is TRBV7-2; the match to TRBD2 covers 8 bases. The CDR3 consists of 17 residues. CDR1 and CDR2 (germline): SGHTA, FQGNSA. The junction had 17 bases not matched to a gene; V was cut back by 5 bases and J by 8 bases. The CDR3 DNA reads TGTGCCAGCAGCACATCTCTTTCCCGCGGGGGGTGGGACATTCAGTACTTC. Translating gives CASSTSLSRGGWDIQYF.

This clone has more than one count but fewer than ten. This sequence joins TRBV28 and TRBJ1-5; D may be TRBD1 (6 bases). The V and J ends lost 2 bases and 2 bases respectively, with 13 bases between them. The CDR3 totals 16 residues. CDR1 is MDHEN, CDR2 SYDVKM, per germline. The CDR3 sequence: CASSLRKGVGNQPQHF. Written as DNA, the CDR3 is TGTGCCAGCAGTTTACGAAAGGGGGTGGGCAATCAGCCCCAGCATTTT. Full variable domain (outside the CDR3, taken from reference TRBV28 and TRBJ1-5): DVKVTQSSRYLVKRTGEKVFLECVQDMDHENMFWYRQDPGLGLRLIYFSYDVKMKEKGDIPEGYSVSREKKERFSLILESASTNQTSMYLCASSLRKGVGNQPQHFGDGTRLSIL.

This clone was recorded a few times. The chain couples TRBV29-1 to TRBJ2-1, with TRBD2 as a possible D gene (5 bases). The ends were cut back, 6 bases at V and 10 bases at J, with 16 bases in the middle. The CDR3 runs to 12 residues. Germline CDR1 is SQVTM and CDR2 is ANQGSEA. The CDR3 loop is CSVLDPGGEQFF. CDR3 DNA sequence: TGCAGCGTACTAGACCCGGGCGGGGAGCAGTTCTTC.